The source of this TCR beta chain is a study of cytomegalovirus exposure and HLA in healthy donors. J was trimmed by 2 bases and V by 5 bases; bases with no gene match: 13. The CDR3 runs 16 residues. Germline CDR1 SGHRS, CDR2 YFSETQ. PCR involved 60 Vbeta and 13 Jbeta primers. Method: immunoSEQ multiplex PCR; TCRdb's copy keeps in-frame clones and lacks some. The table lists tens of thousands of clones, roughly nine tenths of them singletons, with about 12% in the top ten. Findings of the study overall: Presence/absence analysis assumed near-uniform sequencing depth across donors. A later analysis linked a missense DCLRE1C variant to TCR beta V- and J-gene trimming. There were reportedly fewer N-insertions in an Asian-associated ancestry cluster than the approximately 700-donor mean, in a later analysis. A later analysis revealed that TCR association rates differed between HLA loci, peaking at DRB1 and bottoming out at HLA-C.

Turning to this clone: Its cognate antigen is unknown.

The sequence was obtained from a woman aged 25 to 45 in good health and CMV-seropositive. The sample taken for sequencing was PBMCs. The V gene is TRBV5-1, the J gene TRBJ2-7, with TRBD1 matching 7 bases. The CDR3 sequence: CASRVVFRGQTYEQYF. CDR3 DNA: TGCGCCAGCAGGGTGGTTTTCCGGGGACAGACCTACGAGCAGTACTTC.